The 19 T cell receptor beta chains below come from one sample, sequenced in a study of shared clonotypes between healthy human individuals. Some clones are missing from TCRdb's copy, which holds only in-frame ones; the method was immunoSEQ multiplex PCR. The sample records about 2.4 million clones, roughly 93% being singletons. Sequenced: naive CD4+ T cells from PBMCs. Noted subset: CD45RA+ positively selected. Source of these receptors: a man in his late teens or twenties in good health. Some clones in this sample may be carry-over from other donors' samples.

The chain joins TRBV5-1 to TRBJ2-5; possibly TRBD1 or TRBD2 for D (6 bases each). This CDR3 comprises 17 residues. Trimming took 0 bases from V and 5 from J, leaving 20 bases between them. Germline-derived CDR1 and CDR2 are SGHRS and YFSETQ. The CDR3 spells CASSLEIRGGRFETQYF. In DNA, the CDR3 is TGCGCCAGCAGCTTGGAAATCCGAGGGGGGCGCTTCGAGACCCAGTACTTC.

This rearrangement joins TRBV28 to TRBJ1-1; D unclear. Germline assignment: CDR1 MDHEN and CDR2 SYDVKM. The CDR3 is 12 amino acids. Trimming took 5 bases from V and 5 from J, leaving 9 bases between them. The CDR3 spells CASSDGITEAFF. In nucleotides, the CDR3 is TGTGCCAGCAGTGACGGAATTACTGAAGCTTTCTTT.

DNA for the CDR3: TGCGCCAGCTCAATTGGGACGAGCACAGATACGCAGTATTTT. Residues: CASSIGTSTDTQYF. V gene TRBV5-1 combines with J gene TRBJ2-3, with D perhaps being TRBD1 or TRBD2 (5 bases each). Trimming removed 7 bases at V and 0 bases at J, with 12 bases between. The CDR3 runs 14 residues. Germline CDR1 and CDR2: SGHRS and YFSETQ.

The CDR3 DNA follows: TGTGCCAGCAGCCAAGGGCCGGGACAGGGGGCAACCAATGAGCAGTTCTTC. It yields the protein CASSQGPGQGATNEQFF. V usage is TRBV4-2 and J usage is TRBJ2-1; 12 nucleotides match TRBD1. Germline lookup yields CDR1 LGHNA and CDR2 YNFKEQ. This CDR3 spans 17 amino acids. The V segment lost 1 base and the J segment 6 bases; nucleotides outside the gene matches: 7.

As concerns this clone: Other nucleotide sequences in the sample specify the same CDR3. The V and J genes are TRBV5-1 and TRBJ2-3; tentatively, D is TRBD1 (6 bases). Trimming removed 4 bases at V and 1 base at J, with 7 bases between. Per the germline V gene, CDR1 is SGHRS and CDR2 is YFSETQ. CDR3 size: 13 residues. CDR3 sequence: CASSPGGTDTQYF. The CDR3 bases are TGCGCCAGCAGCCCAGGGGGCACAGATACGCAGTATTTT.

The rearrangement joins TRBV29-1 to TRBJ2-1; no firm D call. The ends were cut back, 7 bases at V and 4 bases at J, with 14 bases in the middle. The length of the CDR3 is 13 residues. CDR1 SQVTM and CDR2 ANQGSEA come from the germline V gene. CDR3 region: CSAVGLYYNEQFF. For the CDR3, the DNA is TGCAGCGCCGTTGGTCTATATTACAATGAGCAGTTCTTC.

This clone occurred once. The chain combines TRBV5-1 with TRBJ2-5; D gene unclear. From germline, CDR1 is SGHRS and CDR2 YFSETQ. V gave up 5 bases and J gave up 2 bases, with 13 bases separating them. CDR3 length equals 14 residues. In DNA form, the CDR3 reads TGCGCCAGCAGTAGTCCGCCACCGCAAGAGACCCAGTACTTC. This encodes CASSSPPPQETQYF. The full variable domain, with the rest looked up from reference TRBV5-1 and TRBJ2-5, is KAGVTQTPRYLIKTRGQQVTLSCSPISGHRSVSWYQQTPGQGLQFLFEYFSETQRNKGNFPGRFSGRQFSNSRSEMNVSTLELGDSALYLCASSSPPPQETQYFGPGTRLLVL.

This clone was seen a few times. The chain joins TRBV28 to TRBJ2-1; tentatively, D is TRBD2 (7 bases). Germline V gene sequence: CDR1 MDHEN, CDR2 SYDVKM. V lost 4 bases and J lost 9, with 13 bases in between. This CDR3 comprises 13 residues. Here the CDR3 reads CASSSGQRGEQFF. In nucleotides, the CDR3 is TGTGCCAGCAGTTCCGGACAGCGGGGTGAGCAGTTCTTC.

Details on this clone: Other DNA sequences from this sample encode an identical CDR3 as well. This CDR3 reads CASSQEGLYGYTF. CDR3 sequence (DNA): TGCGCCAGCAGCCAAGAAGGCCTTTATGGCTACACCTTC. This sequence joins TRBV4-1 and TRBJ1-2; no firm D call. Germline lookup yields CDR1 MGHRA and CDR2 YSYEKL. This CDR3 comprises 13 residues. V dropped 0 bases and J dropped 5 bases, with 7 bases sitting between them.

V gene TRBV27 combines with J gene TRBJ1-2; D is ambiguous. The CDR3 length is 14 residues. With 6 bases removed from V and 3 bases from J, the gap between germline ends came to 14 bases. Germline CDR1 is MNHEY and CDR2 is SMNVEV (reference sequence). CDR3 bases: TGTGCCAGCAGGCGAGGGCGTGGGGACTATGGCTACACCTTC. Residues: CASRRGRGDYGYTF.

The chain combines TRBV7-2 with TRBJ2-5; 7 nucleotides agree with TRBD2. The germline gives CDR1 SGHTA, CDR2 FQGNSA. Unmatched junction bases numbered 21, after V lost 7 bases and J lost 7 bases. The CDR3 runs 17 residues. CDR3 protein: CASKSSGRYGYSGTQYF. In DNA form, the CDR3 reads TGTGCCAGCAAGTCTTCCGGGAGGTACGGGTATAGCGGGACCCAGTACTTC.

V gene TRBV4-1 combines with J gene TRBJ1-6, with D unresolved. With 1 base removed from V and 8 bases from J, the gap between germline ends came to 9 bases. The CDR3 is 14 residues long. Germline lookup yields CDR1 MGHRA and CDR2 YSYEKL. The CDR3 is CASSQVIRDSPLHF. The CDR3 bases are TGCGCCAGCAGCCAAGTTATTCGCGATTCACCCCTCCACTTT.

This chain uses TRBV13 with TRBJ1-1, with 7 bases lining up with TRBD1. CDR1 and CDR2 (germline): PRHDT, FYEKMQ (reference sequence). Trimming at V came to 1 base and at J to 3 bases, leaving 11 bases not matched to a gene. The CDR3 has 17 amino acids. CDR3 sequence (DNA): TGTGCCAGCAGCTTAGCGGGGACAGCCAAACGGGACACTGAAGCTTTCTTT. Translating gives CASSLAGTAKRDTEAFF.

The rearrangement uses TRBV2 and TRBJ2-1; D gene unclear. The CDR3 length is 16 residues. V lost 2 bases, J lost 0 bases, and 11 bases lay in between. CDR1 and CDR2 (germline): SNHLY, FYNNEI. CDR3: CASSEPTGPSYNEQFF. The CDR3, as DNA: TGTGCCAGCAGTGAACCAACGGGTCCCTCCTACAATGAGCAGTTCTTC. Drawing the rest from reference TRBV2 and TRBJ2-1, the complete variable domain is EPEVTQTPSHQVTQMGQEVILRCVPISNHLYFYWYRQILGQKVEFLVSFYNNEISEKSEIFDDQFSVERPDGSNFTLKIRSTKLEDSAMYFCASSEPTGPSYNEQFFGPGTRLTVL.

The chain joins TRBV5-6 to TRBJ2-1; 9 nucleotides match TRBD1. This CDR3 region has 16 residues. Trimming removed 0 bases from V and 3 bases from J; junction bases left unmatched: 4. The germline CDR1 and CDR2 sequences are SGHDT and YYEEEE. The CDR3 sequence: CASSLVGTGNYNEQFF. The CDR3 DNA is TGTGCCAGCAGCTTGGTTGGGACAGGGAACTACAATGAGCAGTTCTTC.

V usage is TRBV5-1 and J usage is TRBJ2-6, with TRBD1 identical over 9 bases. The V gene's germline CDR1 is SGHRS and CDR2 YFSETQ. The CDR3 runs 19 residues. J gave up 0 bases and V 4 bases, and 11 bases lay outside the gene matches. CDR3: CASSPGTGPPLSGANVLTF. The CDR3 DNA sequence: TGCGCCAGCAGCCCCGGGACAGGGCCACCCCTCTCTGGGGCCAACGTCCTGACTTTC.

The chain couples TRBV6-6 to TRBJ2-7; the D gene is possibly TRBD1 (5 bases). The CDR3 length is 15 residues. The ends were cut back, 6 bases at V and 0 bases at J, with 15 bases in the middle. Germline CDR1 MNHNY, CDR2 SVGAGI (reference sequence). The CDR3 DNA reads as TGTGCCAGCAGCCCGCGAACAGGTCTCTCCTACGAGCAGTACTTC. As protein: CASSPRTGLSYEQYF.

The CDR3 spells CASSLGPGEIGGYTF. The DNA of the CDR3 is TGTGCCAGCAGCTTAGGTCCAGGGGAGATTGGAGGCTACACCTTC. The genes are TRBV11-2 and TRBJ1-2; D perhaps matches TRBD1 (6 bases). This CDR3 region has 15 residues. Trimming left V 1 base short and J 8 bases short, with 17 bases between. CDR1 is SGHAT and CDR2 is FQNNGV in the germline V gene.

V is TRBV28 and J is TRBJ2-1; 7 nucleotides align to TRBD1. Per the germline V gene, CDR1 is MDHEN and CDR2 is SYDVKM. The CDR3 sequence is 14 residues long. Losses at the gene ends were 2 bases for V and 9 bases for J; bases not matched to a gene: 7. CDR3 residues: CASSLPTGNSEQFF. The CDR3 nucleotides read TGTGCCAGCAGTTTACCGACAGGGAATAGTGAGCAGTTCTTC.